These T cell receptor beta chains were read from a single sample in a study of blood T cell repertoires in COVID-19. The data were produced by immunoSEQ multiplex PCR, yet TCRdb's version contains in-frame clones alone and is incomplete. Found here are roughly 70,000 clones, 80% of them singletons; the top ten hold around a sixth. Sequencing input: peripheral blood. The receptors shown here come from a man in his sixties or seventies who had recovered from COVID-19. Both conserved end residues are part of each CDR3. The order of the fields is clone size, V gene, D gene, J gene, CDR3 protein, CDR3 DNA. A D gene is named only where the DNA matches it firmly. The size of a clone is reported for some rows only, either as once, few or many, or as a class for expanded clones.

clone_size: once
v_call: TRBV6-2/TRBV6-3
d_call: NA
j_call: TRBJ1-4
cdr3_aa: CASSSGPNEKLFF
cdr3_nt: TGTGCCAGCAGTTCTGGGCCGAATGAAAAACTGTTTTTT

clone_size: NA
v_call: TRBV29-1
d_call: NA
j_call: TRBJ1-6
cdr3_aa: CSVGGGRGSPLHF
cdr3_nt: TGCAGCGTTGGGGGCGGCAGGGGATCACCCCTCCACTTT

clone_size: NA
v_call: TRBV10-3
d_call: TRBD2
j_call: TRBJ2-7
cdr3_aa: CAIRPGLAGGYEQYF
cdr3_nt: TGTGCCATCAGGCCGGGACTAGCGGGGGGCTACGAGCAGTACTTC

clone_size: NA
v_call: TRBV4-2
d_call: NA
j_call: TRBJ2-5
cdr3_aa: CASSQEKLETQYF
cdr3_nt: TGTGCCAGCAGCCAAGAAAAACTAGAGACCCAGTACTTC

clone_size: NA
v_call: TRBV4-3
d_call: TRBD2
j_call: TRBJ2-3
cdr3_aa: CASSQESSGGDTQYF
cdr3_nt: TGCGCCAGCAGCCAAGAGTCGAGCGGGGGAGATACGCAGTATTTT

clone_size: NA
v_call: TRBV7-2
d_call: TRBD1
j_call: TRBJ1-2
cdr3_aa: CASSLPGTGDGYTF
cdr3_nt: TGTGCCAGCAGCCTGCCTGGGACAGGGGATGGCTACACCTTC

clone_size: NA
v_call: TRBV6-6
d_call: TRBD1
j_call: TRBJ1-4
cdr3_aa: CASSGQGVSNEKLFF
cdr3_nt: TGTGCCAGCAGTGGTCAGGGGGTGTCTAATGAAAAACTGTTTTTT

clone_size: few
v_call: TRBV10-2
d_call: TRBD2
j_call: TRBJ2-3
cdr3_aa: CASSGELAGWTDTQYF
cdr3_nt: TGCGCCAGCAGTGGCGAGCTAGCGGGATGGACAGATACGCAGTATTTT

clone_size: NA
v_call: TRBV5-1
d_call: NA
j_call: TRBJ2-5
cdr3_aa: CASSHAGQETQYF
cdr3_nt: TGCGCCAGCAGCCACGCGGGACAAGAGACCCAGTACTTC

clone_size: NA
v_call: TRBV11-3
d_call: TRBD2
j_call: TRBJ2-3
cdr3_aa: CASSSRGSGGTDTQYF
cdr3_nt: TGTGCCAGCAGCTCCCGAGGTAGCGGGGGCACAGATACGCAGTATTTT

clone_size: NA
v_call: TRBV5-4
d_call: NA
j_call: TRBJ1-6
cdr3_aa: CASSLDSYNSPLHF
cdr3_nt: TGTGCCAGCAGCTTGGACAGTTATAATTCACCCCTCCACTTT

clone_size: NA
v_call: TRBV27
d_call: TRBD2
j_call: TRBJ2-5
cdr3_aa: CASSLGLAGVETQYF
cdr3_nt: TGTGCCAGCAGTTTAGGACTAGCGGGGGTAGAGACCCAGTACTTC

clone_size: NA
v_call: TRBV6-5
d_call: TRBD1
j_call: TRBJ1-2
cdr3_aa: CASSYRDSEYGYTF
cdr3_nt: TGTGCCAGCAGTTACCGGGACAGCGAGTATGGCTACACCTTC

clone_size: NA
v_call: TRBV5-1
d_call: NA
j_call: TRBJ1-3
cdr3_aa: CASSNRGSYSGNTIYF
cdr3_nt: TGCGCCAGCAGTAACCGGGGGTCATACTCGGGAAACACCATATATTTT

clone_size: NA
v_call: TRBV7-2
d_call: NA
j_call: TRBJ2-5
cdr3_aa: CASSLGRYQETQYF
cdr3_nt: TGTGCCAGCAGCTTAGGCAGGTACCAAGAGACCCAGTACTTC

clone_size: NA
v_call: TRBV19
d_call: TRBD1
j_call: TRBJ2-7
cdr3_aa: CASSHRTGGAYEQYF
cdr3_nt: TGTGCCAGTAGTCACAGGACAGGCGGAGCCTACGAGCAGTACTTC

clone_size: NA
v_call: TRBV6-5
d_call: TRBD1
j_call: TRBJ1-5
cdr3_aa: CASSPAGQGYQPQHF
cdr3_nt: TGTGCCAGCAGTCCAGCGGGACAGGGTTATCAGCCCCAGCATTTT

clone_size: NA
v_call: TRBV7-9
d_call: NA
j_call: TRBJ2-2
cdr3_aa: CASSDGRVGLAGELFF
cdr3_nt: TGTGCCAGCAGCGATGGCAGGGTGGGGCTCGCCGGGGAGCTGTTTTTT

clone_size: NA
v_call: TRBV3-1/TRBV3-2
d_call: TRBD1
j_call: TRBJ1-2
cdr3_aa: CASSQDTIRGHGYTF
cdr3_nt: TGTGCCAGCAGCCAAGACACAATCAGGGGGCATGGCTACACCTTC

clone_size: once
v_call: TRBV7-9
d_call: TRBD1
j_call: TRBJ2-1
cdr3_aa: CASSPGTGEGNEQFF
cdr3_nt: TGTGCCAGCAGCCCCGGGACAGGGGAGGGCAATGAGCAGTTCTTC

clone_size: NA
v_call: TRBV7-2
d_call: NA
j_call: TRBJ2-2
cdr3_aa: CASSLGNRVHTGELFF
cdr3_nt: TGTGCCAGCAGCTTGGGGAACAGGGTTCACACCGGGGAGCTGTTTTTT

clone_size: NA
v_call: TRBV6-5
d_call: NA
j_call: TRBJ1-1
cdr3_aa: CASNGQLNTEAFF
cdr3_nt: TGTGCCAGCAATGGACAGTTGAACACTGAAGCTTTCTTT

clone_size: NA
v_call: TRBV29-1
d_call: TRBD1
j_call: TRBJ2-2
cdr3_aa: CSVQTTGGSGELFF
cdr3_nt: TGCAGCGTCCAAACGACAGGGGGTTCCGGGGAGCTGTTTTTT

clone_size: NA
v_call: TRBV4-2
d_call: NA
j_call: TRBJ1-2
cdr3_aa: CASSQEVRVTNYGYTF
cdr3_nt: TGTGCCAGCAGCCAAGAAGTCCGGGTTACGAACTATGGCTACACCTTC

clone_size: NA
v_call: TRBV15
d_call: TRBD1
j_call: TRBJ2-7
cdr3_aa: CATSRVGTGGSYEQYF
cdr3_nt: TGTGCCACCAGCAGAGTTGGGACAGGGGGATCCTACGAGCAGTACTTC

clone_size: NA
v_call: TRBV6-6
d_call: NA
j_call: TRBJ2-7
cdr3_aa: CASSYGSGVRTYEQYF
cdr3_nt: TGTGCCAGCAGTTACGGTTCAGGGGTGAGGACCTACGAGCAGTACTTC

clone_size: NA
v_call: TRBV9
d_call: NA
j_call: TRBJ1-6
cdr3_aa: CASSVSKSPLHF
cdr3_nt: TGTGCCAGCAGCGTATCTAAGTCACCCCTCCACTTT

clone_size: NA
v_call: TRBV5-5
d_call: NA
j_call: TRBJ2-1
cdr3_aa: CASSLVDNEQFF
cdr3_nt: TGTGCCAGCAGCTTGGTAGACAATGAGCAGTTCTTC

clone_size: few
v_call: TRBV28
d_call: TRBD1
j_call: TRBJ1-5
cdr3_aa: CASSTRQGLSQPQHF
cdr3_nt: TGTGCCAGCAGTACAAGACAGGGTTTGAGTCAGCCCCAGCATTTT

clone_size: NA
v_call: TRBV5-1
d_call: NA
j_call: TRBJ1-6
cdr3_aa: CASSLDTVGALHF
cdr3_nt: TGCGCCAGCAGCTTGGATACAGTCGGGGCCCTCCACTTT

clone_size: NA
v_call: TRBV21-1
d_call: NA
j_call: TRBJ2-1
cdr3_aa: CASSVLAGLTDNEQFF
cdr3_nt: TGTGCCAGCAGCGTCCTAGCGGGACTAACCGACAATGAGCAGTTCTTC

clone_size: NA
v_call: TRBV2
d_call: NA
j_call: TRBJ2-3
cdr3_aa: CASTLLPDTQYF
cdr3_nt: TGTGCCAGCACCTTACTTCCAGATACGCAGTATTTT

clone_size: NA
v_call: TRBV11-2
d_call: TRBD2
j_call: TRBJ2-1
cdr3_aa: CASSSLAVNEQFF
cdr3_nt: TGTGCCAGCAGCTCACTAGCGGTAAATGAGCAGTTCTTC

clone_size: NA
v_call: TRBV27
d_call: NA
j_call: TRBJ2-2
cdr3_aa: CASSLLTGSTGELFF
cdr3_nt: TGTGCCAGCAGTTTATTAACAGGAAGCACCGGGGAGCTGTTTTTT

clone_size: NA
v_call: TRBV7-2
d_call: TRBD1
j_call: TRBJ1-2
cdr3_aa: CASSLNGRATGILHGYTF
cdr3_nt: TGTGCCAGCAGCTTAAATGGGCGTGCGACAGGGATACTTCATGGCTACACCTTC

clone_size: few
v_call: TRBV3-1/TRBV3-2
d_call: NA
j_call: TRBJ1-3
cdr3_aa: CASSPRGDSGNTIYF
cdr3_nt: TGTGCCAGCAGCCCCCGGGGGGACTCTGGAAACACCATATATTTT

clone_size: NA
v_call: TRBV6-5
d_call: TRBD1
j_call: TRBJ2-1
cdr3_aa: CASSYSNRGPYNEQFF
cdr3_nt: TGTGCCAGCAGTTACTCAAACAGGGGGCCCTACAATGAGCAGTTCTTC

clone_size: NA
v_call: TRBV10-3
d_call: TRBD1
j_call: TRBJ1-4
cdr3_aa: CAISDKDRVEKLFF
cdr3_nt: TGTGCCATCAGTGATAAGGACAGGGTCGAAAAACTGTTTTTT

clone_size: NA
v_call: TRBV7-2
d_call: NA
j_call: TRBJ1-1
cdr3_aa: CASSSEGSGDTEAFF
cdr3_nt: TGTGCCAGCAGCTCAGAAGGATCAGGGGACACTGAAGCTTTCTTT

clone_size: once
v_call: TRBV5-1
d_call: TRBD1
j_call: TRBJ2-2
cdr3_aa: CASSPSGQRNTGELFF
cdr3_nt: TGCGCCAGCAGCCCATCGGGACAGAGAAACACCGGGGAGCTGTTTTTT

clone_size: once
v_call: TRBV6-5
d_call: NA
j_call: TRBJ1-5
cdr3_aa: CASSSDRWSNQPQHF
cdr3_nt: TGTGCCAGCAGTTCCGACAGGTGGAGCAATCAGCCCCAGCATTTT

clone_size: NA
v_call: TRBV3-1/TRBV3-2
d_call: TRBD2
j_call: TRBJ2-3
cdr3_aa: CASSQGTSGGAPDTQYF
cdr3_nt: TGTGCCAGCAGCCAAGGGACTAGCGGGGGGGCGCCAGATACGCAGTATTTT

clone_size: NA
v_call: TRBV7-2
d_call: TRBD2
j_call: TRBJ2-3
cdr3_aa: CASSLLSGGAVDTQYF
cdr3_nt: TGTGCCAGCAGCTTACTTAGCGGGGGGGCGGTAGATACGCAGTATTTT

clone_size: NA
v_call: TRBV7-2
d_call: NA
j_call: TRBJ1-5
cdr3_aa: CASSFDKDQPQHF
cdr3_nt: TGTGCCAGCAGCTTCGACAAGGATCAGCCCCAGCATTTT

clone_size: few
v_call: TRBV5-1
d_call: TRBD2
j_call: TRBJ2-4
cdr3_aa: CASSSALAGVGKNIQYF
cdr3_nt: TGCGCCAGCAGCTCCGCCCTAGCGGGAGTAGGCAAAAACATTCAGTACTTC

clone_size: NA
v_call: TRBV7-9
d_call: TRBD1
j_call: TRBJ2-1
cdr3_aa: CASSWTGGTGSDNEQFF
cdr3_nt: TGTGCCAGCAGCTGGACAGGGGGAACGGGGAGTGACAATGAGCAGTTCTTC

clone_size: NA
v_call: TRBV15
d_call: NA
j_call: TRBJ1-4
cdr3_aa: CATSRDARTNEKLFF
cdr3_nt: TGTGCCACCAGCAGAGATGCGCGGACTAATGAAAAACTGTTTTTT